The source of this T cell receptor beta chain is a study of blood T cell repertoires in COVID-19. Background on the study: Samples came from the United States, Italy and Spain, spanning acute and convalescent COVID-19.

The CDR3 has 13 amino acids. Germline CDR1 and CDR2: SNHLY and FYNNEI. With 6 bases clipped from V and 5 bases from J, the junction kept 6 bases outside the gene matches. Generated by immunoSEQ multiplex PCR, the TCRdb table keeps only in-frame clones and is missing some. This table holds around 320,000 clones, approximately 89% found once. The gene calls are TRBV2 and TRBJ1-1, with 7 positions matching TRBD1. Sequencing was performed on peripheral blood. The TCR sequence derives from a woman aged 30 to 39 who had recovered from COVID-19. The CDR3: CASRGQQWTEAFF. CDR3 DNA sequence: TGTGCCAGCAGGGGACAGCAGTGGACTGAAGCTTTCTTT.